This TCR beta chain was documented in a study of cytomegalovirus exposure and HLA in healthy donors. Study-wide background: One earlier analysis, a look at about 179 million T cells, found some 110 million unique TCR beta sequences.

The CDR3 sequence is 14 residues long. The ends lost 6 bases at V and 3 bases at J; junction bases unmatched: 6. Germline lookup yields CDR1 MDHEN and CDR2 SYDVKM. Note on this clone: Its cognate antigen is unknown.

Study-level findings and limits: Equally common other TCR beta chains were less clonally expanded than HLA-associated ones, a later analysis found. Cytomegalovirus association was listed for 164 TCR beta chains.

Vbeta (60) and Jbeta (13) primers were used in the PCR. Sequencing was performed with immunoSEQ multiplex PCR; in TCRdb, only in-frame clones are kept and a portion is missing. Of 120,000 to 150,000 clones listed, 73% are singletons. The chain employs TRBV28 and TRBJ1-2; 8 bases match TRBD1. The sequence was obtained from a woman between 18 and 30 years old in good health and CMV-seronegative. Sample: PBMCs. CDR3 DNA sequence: TGTGCCAGCAGATTTACAGGGGGGGACTATGGCTACACCTTC. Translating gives CASRFTGGDYGYTF.